These 19 T cell receptor beta chains came from one sample sequenced in a study of T cells in Graves' hyperthyroidism and ophthalmopathy. Template material for amplifying TCR beta CDR3 regions consisted of RNA transcripts. First-round RT-PCR targeting the TCR CDR3 was performed with the HTBI primer set. TCRdb redid the calling of the multiplex PCR reads with MiXCR, one entry per CDR3 protein. The data show approximately 640,000 distinct CDR3 sequences, with 15% to 20% seen just once and roughly 15% held by the top ten. Source material: blood. The receptors originated from a man aged 50 to 59 with Graves' hyperthyroidism.

The chain carries TRBV6-2 or TRBV6-3 and TRBJ2-5; either TRBD1 or TRBD2 may fit D (5 bases each). The CDR3 sequence is 16 residues long. The germline V gene encodes CDR1 MNHEY and CDR2 SVGEGT. With 0 bases removed from V and 1 base from J, the gap between germline ends came to 12 bases. DNA of the CDR3: TGTGCCAGCAGTTACTCGACCAGGGACCTCCAAGAGACCCAGTACTTC. Translated, it gives CASSYSTRDLQETQYF.

The V call is TRBV27, the J call TRBJ1-5; D is undetermined. The length of the CDR3 is 13 residues. Germline V gene sequence: CDR1 MNHEY, CDR2 SMNVEV (reference sequence). V was shortened by 4 bases and J by 6 bases, with 10 bases between the two germline ends. CDR3 sequence reads: CASSYRSGQPQHF. CDR3 DNA: TGTGCCAGCAGTTATCGCTCGGGTCAGCCCCAGCATTTT.

This clonotype was recorded at least ten times. The rearrangement links TRBV18 to TRBJ2-1; 7 bases align to TRBD2. Germline V gene lookup returns CDR1 KGHSH and CDR2 LQKENI. The CDR3 consists of 15 residues. With V trimmed by 4 bases and J by 9 bases, 12 bases remained unmatched. CDR3 in DNA: TGTGCCAGCTCACTGACCGCCGGGACTACGGGTGAGCAGTTCTTC. Its translation: CASSLTAGTTGEQFF.

The chain has TRBV3-1 and TRBJ2-7; D is perhaps TRBD1 (6 bases). The V end was cut by 0 bases, the J end by 0 bases, with 12 bases between. The CDR3 consists of 16 residues. Germline V CDR1 and CDR2: LGHDT, YNNKEL (reference sequence). The CDR3 is CASSQDTGFSSYEQYF. CDR3 nucleotides: TGTGCCAGCAGCCAAGACACAGGGTTCAGCTCCTACGAGCAGTACTTC.

This chain uses TRBV10-3 with TRBJ2-7; 8 bases are shared with TRBD1. Germline-derived CDR1 and CDR2 are ENHRY and SYGVKD. The junction had 4 bases not matched to a gene; V was cut back by 9 bases and J by 3 bases. The CDR3 is 12 residues long. CDR3 DNA sequence: TGTGCCATAAGTACAGGGGGCTACGAGCAGTACTTC. Translating gives CAISTGGYEQYF.

Concerning this clonotype itself: A much bigger clone sits one base away, suggesting this may be a read error. The chain recombines TRBV24-1 with TRBJ2-5, with D maybe TRBD2 (5 bases). This CDR3 region has 12 residues. The germline CDR1 and CDR2 sequences are KGHDR and SFDVKD. CDR3 protein: CATRDWQEAQYF. CDR3 DNA sequence: TGTGCCACCAGGGACTGGCAAGAGGCCCAGTACTTC.

The table lists this clonotype with a few counts. CDR3 DNA: TGCGCCAGCAGCTTTCCTGAACTAGCCAATGAGCAGTTCTTC. This translates into CASSFPELANEQFF. This sequence joins TRBV5-1 and TRBJ2-1; perhaps TRBD2 as D (6 bases). Germline CDR1 SGHRS, CDR2 YFSETQ. The CDR3 is made up of 14 amino acids. V was clipped by 2 bases and J by 6 bases, with 12 bases between them.

The table lists this clonotype with many counts. CDR3 coding DNA: TGTGCCAGTAGTATATCGACAGGGTACGAGCAGTACTTC. As protein: CASSISTGYEQYF. The rearrangement joins TRBV19 to TRBJ2-7; 7 bases match TRBD1. The CDR3 is made up of 13 amino acids. Germline CDR1 is LNHDA and CDR2 is SQIVND (reference sequence). V lost 2 bases to trimming and J lost 4 bases; unmatched junction nucleotides: 2.

This clonotype was counted at least ten times. This chain links TRBV5-1 with TRBJ2-5; D not certain. Per germline, CDR1 SGHRS and CDR2 YFSETQ. The CDR3 extends over 14 amino acids. Trimming shortened V by 4 bases and J by 1 base, and 11 bases separated the two germline ends. As DNA, the CDR3 is TGCGCCAGCAGCCCCCAGCTCACCCAAGAGACCCAGTACTTC. This encodes CASSPQLTQETQYF.

This clonotype has a count of ten or more. This chain joins TRBV12-3 or TRBV12-4 and TRBJ2-7, with D perhaps TRBD2 (6 bases). CDR3 length: 15 residues. The V and J ends lost 3 bases and 0 bases respectively, with 12 bases between them. The CDR3 DNA is TGTGCCAGCAGTTTTGTAGCGGCAATCTCCTACGAGCAGTACTTC. Its translation: CASSFVAAISYEQYF.

The chain joins TRBV13 to TRBJ2-1; 12 bases line up with TRBD2. CDR1 and CDR2 (germline): PRHDT, FYEKMQ (reference sequence). There are 21 residues in the CDR3. With V trimmed by 4 bases and J by 0 bases, 16 bases remained unmatched. CDR3 sequence reads: CASSSHDPGTSGPSSYNEQFF. The CDR3 region has the DNA TGTGCCAGCAGCTCCCATGATCCCGGGACTAGCGGGCCGAGCTCCTACAATGAGCAGTTCTTC. Using reference TRBV13 and TRBJ2-1 for the parts outside the CDR3, the full variable domain is AAGVIQSPRHLIKEKRETATLKCYPIPRHDTVYWYQQGPGQDPQFLISFYEKMQSDKGSIPDRFSAQQFSDYHSELNMSSLELGDSALYFCASSSHDPGTSGPSSYNEQFFGPGTRLTVL.

This clonotype has at least ten counts. The V gene is TRBV20-1, the J gene TRBJ2-5; D gene ambiguous. The CDR3 spans 12 residues. The ends were cut back, 6 bases at V and 5 bases at J, with 13 bases in the middle. Germline lookup yields CDR1 DFQATT and CDR2 SNEGSKA (reference sequence). CDR3 nucleotides: TGCAGTGCCCCGGACCTGGAGGAGACCCAGTACTTC. Translated: CSAPDLEETQYF.

This clonotype was seen at least ten times. V and J are TRBV28 and TRBJ2-3; 8 bases are a match to TRBD2. CDR1 and CDR2 (germline): MDHEN, SYDVKM. CDR3 length: 15 residues. J lost 3 bases, V lost 7 bases, and 9 bases had no gene match. In DNA, the CDR3 is TGTGCCAGCACCTCGGGGGGGAAAGGGACAGATACGCAGTATTTT. Its protein product is CASTSGGKGTDTQYF. The full variable domain, rest sourced from reference TRBV28 and TRBJ2-3, is DVKVTQSSRYLVKRTGEKVFLECVQDMDHENMFWYRQDPGLGLRLIYFSYDVKMKEKGDIPEGYSVSREKKERFSLILESASTNQTSMYLCASTSGGKGTDTQYFGPGTRLTVL.

This clonotype was found many times. The chain carries TRBV7-8 and TRBJ2-3; TRBD2 matches 8 bases. Trimming took 3 bases from V and 4 from J; bases not matched to a gene: 6. The CDR3 consists of 15 residues. Germline CDR1 SGHVS, CDR2 FQNEAQ. CDR3 nucleotides: TGTGCCAGCAGCTTTACGGGAGGGCCCCCAGATACGCAGTATTTT. Its translation: CASSFTGGPPDTQYF. Together with reference TRBV7-8 and TRBJ2-3, the CDR3 gives the full variable domain: GAGVSQSPRYKVAKRGQDVALRCDPISGHVSLFWYQQALGQGPEFLTYFQNEAQLDKSGLPSDRFFAERPEGSVSTLKIQRTQQEDSAVYLCASSFTGGPPDTQYFGPGTRLTVL.

There are a few counts of this clonotype. V gene TRBV25-1 combines with J gene TRBJ1-3, with no clear D. CDR1 and CDR2 from the germline V gene are MGHDK and SYGVNS. The CDR3 runs 16 residues. The ends were cut back, 1 base at V and 2 bases at J, with 12 bases in the middle. Here the CDR3 DNA reads TGTGCCAGCAGTGAATTTGCGGGCTGGGCTGGAAACACCATATATTTT. It encodes CASSEFAGWAGNTIYF.

The genes are TRBV30 and TRBJ2-3; TRBD2 aligns across 9 bases. CDR3 length: 15 residues. The ends lost 4 bases at V and 2 bases at J; junction bases unmatched: 7. Germline-derived CDR1 and CDR2 are GTSNPN and SVGIG (reference sequence). The CDR3 region has the DNA TGTGCCTGGAACCTAGCGGGGCCCTCCACAGATACGCAGTATTTT. Its translation: CAWNLAGPSTDTQYF. Together with reference TRBV30 and TRBJ2-3, the CDR3 gives the full variable domain: SQTIHQWPATLVQPVGSPLSLECTVEGTSNPNLYWYRQAAGRGLQLLFYSVGIGQISSEVPQNLSASRPQDRQFILSSKKLLLSDSGFYLCAWNLAGPSTDTQYFGPGTRLTVL.

A note on this clonotype: This may come from a read error, since a much larger clone is one base off. This chain uses TRBV29-1 with TRBJ2-7; no clear D gene. The germline V and J ends were trimmed by 6 bases and 2 bases, with 14 bases remaining between them. CDR1 is SQVTM, CDR2 ANQGSEA, per germline. The CDR3 loop spans 13 amino acids. The CDR3 sequence: CSVVKDATYEQYF. The CDR3 nucleotides are TGCAGCGTCGTTAAGGACGCAACCTACGAGCAGTACTTC.

J is TRBJ1-6 and V is TRBV7-9, with D possibly matching TRBD1 (5 bases). Germline V gives CDR1 SEHNR, CDR2 FQNEAQ (reference sequence). The CDR3 has 15 amino acids. The germline V and J ends were trimmed by 3 bases and 8 bases, with 14 bases remaining between them. The CDR3 here is CASSFQGIKDSPLHF. CDR3 nucleotides: TGTGCCAGCAGCTTCCAGGGTATCAAGGATTCACCCCTCCACTTT.

This clonotype has more than one count but fewer than ten. The rearrangement uses TRBV29-1 and TRBJ1-5; TRBD1 agrees at 7 bases. V trimming: 4 bases; J trimming: 0 bases; junction bases outside the gene matches: 3. Germline loops: CDR1 SQVTM, CDR2 ANQGSEA. The CDR3 is 14 residues long. The CDR3 sequence: CSVGDSYSNQPQHF. The CDR3 nucleotides are TGCAGCGTTGGGGACAGTTATAGCAATCAGCCCCAGCATTTT.